This T cell receptor beta chain originates from a study of blood T cell repertoires in COVID-19. The germline V gene encodes CDR1 SQVTM and CDR2 ANQGSEA. This CDR3 has 13 residues. V dropped 5 bases and J dropped 4 bases, with 14 bases sitting between them. In the original workflow: Amplification from reference gene primers served as the basis for estimated nucleated cell counts. Here immunoSEQ multiplex PCR was the method, and the copy in TCRdb shows in-frame clones only, minus some. From that table come the V and J calls and clone size; the DNA was used to work out D and trimming. The data contain some 300,000 clones, more than 70% of them singletons.

This TCR derives from a woman aged 25 to 39 who had recovered from COVID-19. This chain connects TRBV29-1 to TRBJ1-2; D is possibly TRBD1 (6 bases). Specimen: peripheral blood. The chain's CDR3 is CSVIQGSTYGYTF. CDR3 nucleotide sequence: TGCAGCGTTATACAGGGTAGCACCTATGGCTACACCTTC.